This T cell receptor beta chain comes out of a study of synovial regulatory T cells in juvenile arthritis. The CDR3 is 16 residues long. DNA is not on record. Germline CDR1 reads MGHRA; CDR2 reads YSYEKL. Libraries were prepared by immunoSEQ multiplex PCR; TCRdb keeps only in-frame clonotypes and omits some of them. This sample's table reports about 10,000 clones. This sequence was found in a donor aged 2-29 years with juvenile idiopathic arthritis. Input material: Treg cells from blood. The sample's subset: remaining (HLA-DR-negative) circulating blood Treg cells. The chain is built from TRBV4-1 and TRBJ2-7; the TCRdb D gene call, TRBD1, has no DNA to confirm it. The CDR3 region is CASSQDMTAYTYEQYF.